This T cell receptor (beta chain) came from a study of CD8+ T cells in alopecia areata. Worth noting for this clone: The target antigen is unknown.

It was cDNA, reverse transcribed from extracted RNA, that served as the sequencing template. Profiled with immunoSEQ multiplex PCR; TCRdb holds only in-frame clones, not every one. The table shows 200,000 or so clones, with about three fifths occurring only once. Findings of the study overall: Normal scalp had lower clonality than lesional scalp, with alopecia totalis/universalis lesions showing this most strongly. Among the cells sequenced in scalp samples are also the resident alphabeta T cells of normal skin.

The CDR3 extends over 15 amino acids. V shed 3 bases and J 3 bases; nucleotides not matched to a gene: 6. CDR1 is SNHLY and CDR2 is FYNNEI in the germline V gene. The genes are TRBV2 and TRBJ2-7, with 9 nucleotides matching TRBD2. The specimen comprised CD4+ T cells sorted from blood, sampled at week 0. This clonotype originated in a human donor with alopecia areata. The CDR3 loop is CASSDGGRDSYEQYF. CDR3 coding DNA: TGTGCCAGCAGTGATGGCGGGAGGGACAGCTACGAGCAGTACTTC.